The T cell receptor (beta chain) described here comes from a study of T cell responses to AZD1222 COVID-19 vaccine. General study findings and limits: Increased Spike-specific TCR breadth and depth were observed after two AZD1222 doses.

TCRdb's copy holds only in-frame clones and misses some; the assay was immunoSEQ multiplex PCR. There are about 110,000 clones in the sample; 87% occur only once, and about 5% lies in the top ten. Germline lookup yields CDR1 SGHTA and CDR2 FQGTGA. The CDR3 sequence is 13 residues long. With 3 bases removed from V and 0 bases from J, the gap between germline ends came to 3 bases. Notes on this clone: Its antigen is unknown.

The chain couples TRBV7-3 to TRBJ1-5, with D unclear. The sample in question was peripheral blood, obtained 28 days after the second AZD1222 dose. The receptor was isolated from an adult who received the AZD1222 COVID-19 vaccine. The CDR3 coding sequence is TGTGCCAGCAGCTTGGATAGCAATCAGCCCCAGCATTTT. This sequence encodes CASSLDSNQPQHF.